This TCR beta chain was obtained from a study of a mutant IDH1 vaccine in newly diagnosed glioma. Study summary: Vaccination was launched 4-6 weeks after radiotherapy alone, or with temozolomide cycles.

Comments on this clone: Its antigen remains unknown.

The junction had 6 bases not matched to a gene; V was cut back by 3 bases and J by 0 bases. There are 16 residues in the CDR3. Looked up from germline, CDR1 is LNHDA and CDR2 is SQIVND (reference sequence). The assay was immunoSEQ multiplex PCR, and TCRdb's table has in-frame clones only and misses some. The table has tens of thousands of clones, about 80% seen once. Time point defined: week 5, during vaccination. The vaccine gave 300 ug of a 20-mer mutant IDH1 peptide subcutaneously per dose. The sequence came from a man in his thirties or forties with glioma. The chain combines TRBV19 with TRBJ1-2; 8 positions match TRBD1. Material: PBMCs, obtained from a glioma patient whose treatment included an IDH1 peptide vaccine. This CDR3 reads CASSIRTGTANYGYTF. The CDR3 region has the DNA TGTGCCAGTAGTATCAGGACAGGGACAGCTAACTATGGCTACACCTTC.